This TCR beta chain came from a study of cytomegalovirus exposure and HLA in healthy donors. The study's findings and limits: The authors enumerated roughly 180 TCR beta chains as linked to cytomegalovirus.

The germline V gene has CDR1 SGDLS and CDR2 YYNGEE. The CDR3 runs 14 residues. A note on this clone: Its antigen is currently unknown. At one of its ends the junction is not consistent with the germline gene, which may arise from a read error.

The assay was immunoSEQ multiplex PCR, and TCRdb's table has in-frame clones only and misses some. This table holds 150,000 to 180,000 clones, about 86% found once. The donors were members of the validation cohort comprising approximately 110 subjects, separate from the approximately 670-subject first cohort. The genes are TRBV9 and TRBJ1-5; 7 bases are a match to TRBD1. Sample: PBMCs. This receptor was identified in a man aged 18 to 35 in good health and CMV-seropositive. CDR3 DNA sequence: TGTGCCAGCAGCGACCGGGACAGCATTCAGCCCCAGCATTTT. Amino acids: CASSDRDSIQPQHF.